This TCR beta chain was identified during a study of vaccination and CD4 T cells after COVID-19. The CDR3 loop spans 15 amino acids. The germline V gene has CDR1 MGHDK and CDR2 SYGVNS. V trimming: 2 bases; J trimming: 11 bases; junction bases outside the gene matches: 12. This clonotype has just a few counts. Its antigen remains unknown. The treatment denotes: approximately nine-day PBMC culture with coronavirus spike peptide pools or control peptides (ViraFEST assay). Unexposed donor CD4+ T cells predated the COVID-19 pandemic, collected 2011-2018. Oncomine TCR Beta short-read sequencing was applied to DNA from cultured CD4+ T cells. TCRdb redid the calling of the PCR reads with MiXCR, one entry per CDR3 protein. The repertoire consists of 5,500 to 6,500 distinct CDR3 sequences, with approximately 50% occurring once and the leading ten covering 50% to 70%.

This sequence was found in a human donor in good health. The V and J genes are TRBV25-1 and TRBJ1-1; 9 bases map to TRBD1. Source material: CD4+ T cells from blood, cultured in vitro. The CDR3 sequence: CASSEPGTGLGGAFF. The CDR3 coding sequence is TGTGCCAGCAGTGAACCCGGGACAGGGCTAGGAGGGGCTTTCTTT.